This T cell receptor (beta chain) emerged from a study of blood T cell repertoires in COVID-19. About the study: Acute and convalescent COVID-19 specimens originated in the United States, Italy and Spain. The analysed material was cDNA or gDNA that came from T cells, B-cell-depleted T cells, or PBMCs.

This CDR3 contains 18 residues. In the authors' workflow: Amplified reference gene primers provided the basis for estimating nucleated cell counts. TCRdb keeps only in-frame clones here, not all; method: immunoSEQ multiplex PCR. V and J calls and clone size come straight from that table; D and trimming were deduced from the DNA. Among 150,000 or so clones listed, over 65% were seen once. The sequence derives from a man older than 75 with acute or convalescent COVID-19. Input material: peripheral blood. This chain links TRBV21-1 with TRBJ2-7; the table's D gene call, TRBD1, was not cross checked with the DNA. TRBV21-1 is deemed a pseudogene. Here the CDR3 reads CASSKYRTGEPKPYEQYV. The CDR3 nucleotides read TGTGCCAGCAGCAAGTATCGGACAGGGGAGCCGAAGCCCTACGAGCAGTACGTC.